The 26 T cell receptor beta chains below come from one sample, sequenced in a study of OX40 agonist ivuxolimab in advanced cancers. The repertoire was sequenced with immunoSEQ multiplex PCR; TCRdb's copy has only in-frame clones and lacks some. This repertoire shows 53,000 or so clones, over 75% found once; its top ten account for approximately 1.6%. Specimen: CD4+ or CD8+ T cells sorted from blood, collected in a trial of the OX40 agonist ivuxolimab. The receptors here all came from an adult with an advanced solid tumor such as melanoma, head and neck, liver or kidney cancer.

CDR3 sequence (DNA): TGTGCCAGCTCACTAAGGACTAGCGGGGGTAGCACAGATACGCAGTATTTT. Amino acid sequence: CASSLRTSGGSTDTQYF. The gene calls are TRBV18 and TRBJ2-3; 13 bases are shared with TRBD2. V was clipped by 4 bases and J by 0 bases; unmatched bases: 4. This CDR3 is 17 amino acids long. The V gene's germline CDR1 is KGHSH and CDR2 LQKENI.

This chain joins TRBV6-5 and TRBJ2-5; D is perhaps TRBD1 or TRBD2 (6 bases each). The CDR3 contains 14 residues. Germline V CDR1 and CDR2: MNHEY, SVGAGI. Trimming shortened V by 6 bases and J by 4 bases, and 15 bases separated the two germline ends. The CDR3 sequence: CASSLSGAGETQYF. As DNA, the CDR3 is TGTGCCAGCAGCCTCTCGGGGGCGGGAGAGACCCAGTACTTC.

The table lists this clone with a few counts. The chain employs TRBV6-1 and TRBJ2-5, with TRBD2 identical over 10 bases. The CDR3 runs to 14 residues. The ends lost 9 bases at V and 4 bases at J; junction bases unmatched: 8. Germline V gene sequence: CDR1 MNHNS, CDR2 SASEGT. The CDR3 loop reads CASGSGRAGETQYF. The CDR3 bases are TGTGCCAGTGGGAGCGGGAGGGCGGGAGAGACCCAGTACTTC.

This sequence joins TRBV10-2 and TRBJ1-5, with D possibly TRBD1 on 5 matching bases. The V gene lost 3 bases and the J gene lost 4 bases, with 7 bases spanning the gap. Germline-derived CDR1 and CDR2 are WSHSY and SAAADI. There are 13 residues in the CDR3. CDR3 region: CASSDQGNQPQHF. The CDR3 nucleotides are TGCGCCAGCAGTGACCAGGGTAATCAGCCCCAGCATTTT.

This chain connects TRBV4-2 to TRBJ1-3; D is undetermined. V lost 0 bases to trimming and J lost 0 bases, with 6 bases between them. The CDR3 is made up of 15 amino acids. Germline V gives CDR1 LGHNA, CDR2 YNFKEQ. The CDR3 bases are TGTGCCAGCAGCCAAGAATGGAGCTCTGGAAACACCATATATTTT. It encodes CASSQEWSSGNTIYF.

CDR3 coding DNA: TGTGCCATCAGCAGACAGGGTGAAACTGAAGCTTTCTTT. Translating it yields CAISRQGETEAFF. The genes are TRBV10-3 and TRBJ1-1; 7 nucleotides match TRBD1. In germline, CDR1 is ENHRY, CDR2 SYGVKD. The CDR3 runs 13 residues. After removal of 6 bases from V and 5 bases from J, the junction contained 6 bases not matched to a gene.

The chain uses TRBV5-4 and TRBJ2-3; D remains ambiguous. Trimming pared 1 base from V and 4 bases from J, leaving 4 bases between. The CDR3 is made up of 12 amino acids. Germline V gene lookup returns CDR1 SGHNT and CDR2 YYREEE (reference sequence). The chain's CDR3 is CASSLSADTQYF. The CDR3 coding sequence is TGTGCCAGCAGCTTGTCGGCAGATACGCAGTATTTT.

This chain joins TRBV6-1 and TRBJ2-4; 8 nucleotides match TRBD2. The ends lost 8 bases at V and 6 bases at J; junction bases unmatched: 9. This CDR3 is built from 14 residues. CDR1 and CDR2 (germline): MNHNS, SASEGT. Written as DNA, the CDR3 is TGTGCCAGCCTTACTAGCGGTCGAGGAAACATTCAGTACTTC. Protein: CASLTSGRGNIQYF.

The rearrangement uses TRBV7-2 and TRBJ2-5; 15 bases are a match to TRBD2. There are 19 residues in the CDR3. Trimming at V came to 5 bases and at J to 5 bases, leaving 15 bases not matched to a gene. CDR1 and CDR2 from the germline V gene are SGHTA and FQGNSA. The CDR3 spells CASSPRRVGLAGGRETQYF. CDR3 DNA: TGTGCCAGCAGCCCACGAAGGGTGGGACTAGCGGGGGGACGTGAGACCCAGTACTTC.

The chain links TRBV10-3 to TRBJ2-1, with 11 bases aligning to TRBD2. CDR3 size: 17 residues. V lost 2 bases and J lost 7; bases outside the gene matches: 10. Looked up from germline, CDR1 is ENHRY and CDR2 is SYGVKD. The CDR3 protein is CAISEAGFTSGRNEQFF. CDR3 nucleotides: TGTGCCATCAGTGAGGCGGGGTTTACTAGCGGGAGAAATGAGCAGTTCTTC.

This chain links TRBV5-1 with TRBJ1-1; 10 bases align to TRBD1. CDR3 length: 15 amino acids. CDR1 is SGHRS, CDR2 YFSETQ, per germline. Trimming removed 4 bases from V and 1 base from J; junction bases left unmatched: 4. CDR3 coding DNA: TGCGCCAGCAGCCCAGGACAGGGGGGGAACACTGAAGCTTTCTTT. Protein product: CASSPGQGGNTEAFF.

This clone appeared once. The chain uses TRBV19 and TRBJ1-1; TRBD1 might be the D (5 bases). V dropped 5 bases and J dropped 1 base, with 8 bases sitting between them. CDR1 and CDR2 (germline): LNHDA, SQIVND (reference sequence). The CDR3 totals 13 residues. The CDR3 coding sequence is TGTGCCAGTAGTCCCAGGGCGAACACTGAAGCTTTCTTT. The encoded protein is CASSPRANTEAFF.

The chain couples TRBV9 to TRBJ2-5; D unclear. Germline CDR1 and CDR2: SGDLS and YYNGEE. CDR3 length equals 13 residues. V was pared by 1 base and J by 1 base, with 5 bases between. CDR3 in DNA: TGTGCCAGCAGCGTAAGGGTCCAAGAGACCCAGTACTTC. Protein: CASSVRVQETQYF.

The V gene is TRBV7-8, the J gene TRBJ1-5, with 7 nucleotides matching TRBD1. V shed 1 base, J shed 3 bases, and the junction held 6 bases outside the gene matches. Germline-derived CDR1 and CDR2 are SGHVS and FQNEAQ. This CDR3 is built from 16 residues. The CDR3 spells CASSLGARGANQPQHF. The CDR3 nucleotides read TGTGCCAGCAGCTTAGGCGCCAGGGGGGCCAATCAGCCCCAGCATTTT.

The chain uses TRBV11-2 and TRBJ2-7; D gene uncertain. The length of the CDR3 is 13 residues. Germline assignment: CDR1 SGHAT and CDR2 FQNNGV. Trimming cost V 5 bases and J 1 base, with 9 bases left between them. The CDR3 here is CASSLGASYEQYF. CDR3 in DNA: TGTGCCAGCAGCCTTGGCGCGTCCTACGAGCAGTACTTC. The full variable domain, rest sourced from reference TRBV11-2 and TRBJ2-7, is EAGVAQSPRYKIIEKRQSVAFWCNPISGHATLYWYQQILGQGPKLLIQFQNNGVVDDSQLPKDRFSAERLKGVDSTLKIQPAKLEDSAVYLCASSLGASYEQYFGPGTRLTVT.

The chain employs TRBV5-4 and TRBJ2-2; weak D call: TRBD1 (9 bases). This CDR3 is built from 17 residues. V lost 5 bases, J lost 7 bases, and 24 bases lay in between. CDR1 is SGHNT and CDR2 is YYREEE in the germline V gene (reference sequence). In DNA, the CDR3 is TGTGCCAGCAGTCACGGGGGGGGACAGGGTAAAATCGGGGAGCTGTTTTTT. As protein: CASSHGGGQGKIGELFF.

J is TRBJ1-2 and V is TRBV7-9; D remains unclear. There are 12 residues in the CDR3. Trimming stripped 3 bases from V and 4 bases from J, with 6 bases between. The germline V gene has CDR1 SEHNR and CDR2 FQNEAQ (reference sequence). CDR3 sequence (DNA): TGTGCCAGCAGCTTGGATGCCTATGGCTACACCTTC. Translation gives CASSLDAYGYTF.

J is TRBJ1-5 and V is TRBV30; D gene unclear. Looked up from germline, CDR1 is GTSNPN and CDR2 is SVGIG (reference sequence). Trimming took off 0 bases at V and 4 bases at J, with 7 bases between the two ends. The length of the CDR3 is 13 residues. In DNA form, the CDR3 reads TGTGCCTGGAGTGTTCGCCGGAATCAGCCCCAGCATTTT. Residues: CAWSVRRNQPQHF.

To note about this clone: Other DNA variants within this sample encode the same CDR3. This rearrangement joins TRBV18 to TRBJ2-2, with D possibly being TRBD2 (6 bases). The V gene lost 3 bases and the J gene lost 1 base, with 6 bases spanning the gap. In germline, CDR1 is KGHSH, CDR2 LQKENI. This CDR3 is built from 14 residues. CDR3 coding DNA: TGTGCCAGCTCACCGGGAGGGAACACCGGGGAGCTGTTTTTT. It codes for CASSPGGNTGELFF.

The V call is TRBV19, the J call TRBJ1-5; the D is unclear. The CDR3 loop spans 14 amino acids. Trimming pared 4 bases from V and 4 bases from J, leaving 11 bases between. The V gene's germline CDR1 is LNHDA and CDR2 SQIVND (reference sequence). The CDR3: CASSNNLGNQPQHF. The CDR3 bases are TGTGCCAGTAGTAACAACCTCGGTAATCAGCCCCAGCATTTT.

The chain uses TRBV5-5 and TRBJ2-5; D may be TRBD1 (5 bases). Per germline, CDR1 SGHKS and CDR2 YYEKEE (reference sequence). V lost 0 bases and J 5 bases, leaving 14 bases between the germline ends. The CDR3 spans 15 residues. The chain's CDR3 is CASSLGQRLGETQYF. The CDR3 bases are TGTGCCAGCAGCTTGGGACAGAGGTTGGGGGAGACCCAGTACTTC.

CDR3 sequence: CAWSVTGKETQYF. The CDR3, as DNA: TGTGCCTGGAGTGTAACGGGAAAGGAGACCCAGTACTTC. The rearrangement joins TRBV30 to TRBJ2-5; tentatively, D is TRBD2 (5 bases). The germline CDR1 and CDR2 sequences are GTSNPN and SVGIG (reference sequence). Trimming removed 0 bases from V and 5 bases from J, with 10 bases in between. The CDR3 is made up of 13 amino acids.

The chain uses TRBV7-2 and TRBJ2-2, with 7 bases that match TRBD1. CDR3 size: 14 residues. Per germline, CDR1 SGHTA and CDR2 FQGNSA. V shed 4 bases and J 3 bases; nucleotides not matched to a gene: 2. For the CDR3, the DNA is TGTGCCAGCAGCTCCCAGGGGGACACCGGGGAGCTGTTTTTT. This encodes CASSSQGDTGELFF.

J is TRBJ2-1 and V is TRBV2; 8 nucleotides align to TRBD2. CDR1 SNHLY and CDR2 FYNNEI come from the germline V gene. CDR3 size: 14 residues. Trimming at V came to 3 bases and at J to 9 bases, leaving 7 bases not matched to a gene. In DNA, the CDR3 is TGTGCCAGCAGTGATAAGCGGGAGAGGGGTGAGCAGTTCTTC. Translation gives CASSDKRERGEQFF.

The rearrangement links TRBV7-3 to TRBJ1-1; D possibly corresponds to TRBD1 (6 bases). The CDR3 consists of 13 residues. Germline assignment: CDR1 SGHTA and CDR2 FQGTGA. V was clipped by 5 bases and J by 1 base, with 8 bases between them. CDR3 DNA: TGTGCCAGCAGCCGGACAGCGAACACTGAAGCTTTCTTT. Translating gives CASSRTANTEAFF.

This chain joins TRBV5-1 and TRBJ2-1, with D maybe TRBD1 (6 bases). Germline V lookup: CDR1 SGHRS, CDR2 YFSETQ. The CDR3 contains 16 residues. V was clipped by 4 bases and J by 8 bases, with 22 bases between them. The CDR3 is CASSPATGYGADEQFF. CDR3 nucleotide sequence: TGCGCCAGCAGCCCGGCCACAGGGTATGGTGCCGATGAGCAGTTCTTC.